This T cell receptor (beta chain) was documented in a study of cytomegalovirus exposure and HLA in healthy donors. Study-level points and caveats: Specificity of three CMV-associated chains for CMV antigens was verified in vitro. In an earlier analysis, productive rearrangement rates for most beta V segments clustered near 87% or 30%. Relative to equally common others, HLA-associated TCR beta chains showed greater clonal expansion in a later analysis.

Concerning this clone: Its cognate antigen is unknown.

PCR employed 60 Vbeta and 13 Jbeta primers. The assay was immunoSEQ multiplex PCR, and TCRdb's table has in-frame clones only and misses some. The sample has more than 95,000 clones; around 77% are singletons. The sequenced material came from PBMCs. This receptor was identified in a woman in her thirties or forties in good health and CMV-seropositive.

The CDR3 region has the DNA TGTGCCAGCAGGCACAGGGTGGAGAACACTGAAGCTTTCTTT. Protein sequence: CASRHRVENTEAFF. V and J are TRBV6-1 and TRBJ1-1; TRBD1 might be the D (6 bases). Per the germline V gene, CDR1 is MNHNS and CDR2 is SASEGT. V lost 6 bases and J lost 1, with 12 bases in between. This CDR3 is 14 amino acids long.